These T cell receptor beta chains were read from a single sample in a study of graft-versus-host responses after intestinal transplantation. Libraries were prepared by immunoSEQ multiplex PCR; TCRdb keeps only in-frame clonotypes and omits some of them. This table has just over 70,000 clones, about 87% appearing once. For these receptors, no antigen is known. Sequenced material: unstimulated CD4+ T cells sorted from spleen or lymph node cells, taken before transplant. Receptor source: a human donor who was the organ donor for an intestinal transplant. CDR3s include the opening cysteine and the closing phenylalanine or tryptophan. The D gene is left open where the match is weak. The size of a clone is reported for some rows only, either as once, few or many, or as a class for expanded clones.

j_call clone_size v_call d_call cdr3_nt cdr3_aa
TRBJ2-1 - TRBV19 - TGTGCCAGTAGTAGAAAGGGGCAACGAAAACCCAATGAGCAGTTCTTC CASSRKGQRKPNEQFF
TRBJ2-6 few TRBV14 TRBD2 TGTGCCAGCAGCCCCCAGGGAGGGTCGAGCAACGTCCTGACTTTC CASSPQGGSSNVLTF
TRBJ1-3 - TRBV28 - TGTGCCAGCAGTTTAAAGGGGGGAAACACCATATATTTT CASSLKGGNTIYF
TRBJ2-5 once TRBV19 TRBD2 TGTGCCAGTAGTTCGAGGACTAGCGGGGCGCTGTACCAAGAGACCCAGTACTTC CASSSRTSGALYQETQYF
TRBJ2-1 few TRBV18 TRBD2 TGTGCCAGCTCACCGGGTGTACCAGGGACTACCGGAGGACAGTTCTTC CASSPGVPGTTGGQFF
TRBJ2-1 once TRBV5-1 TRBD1 TGCGCCAGCAGCGCGGGACAGGGCTCCTACAATGAGCAGTTCTTC CASSAGQGSYNEQFF
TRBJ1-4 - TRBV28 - TGTGCCAGCAGTTTATCTCTCGGAGGGGAAAAACTGTTTTTT CASSLSLGGEKLFF
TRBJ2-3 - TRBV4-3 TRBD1 TGCGCCAGCAGCCAGAACCGAGGGACAGCGAGCACAGATACGCAGTATTTT CASSQNRGTASTDTQYF
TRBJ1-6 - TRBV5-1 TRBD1 TGCGCCAGCAGCTTGGACAGGGGAAGGGGTTCACCCCTCCACTTT CASSLDRGRGSPLHF
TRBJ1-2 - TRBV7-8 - TGTGCCAGCAGCTTGGTACAGGGATCAGCTAACTATGGCTACACCTTC CASSLVQGSANYGYTF
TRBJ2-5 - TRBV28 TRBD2 TGTGCCAGCAGGTTAGCGGGGTTGGAGACCCAGTACTTC CASRLAGLETQYF
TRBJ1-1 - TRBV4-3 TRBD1 TGCGCCAGCAGCCATAGACTGCTCGCCCGGACAGGTGAAGCTTTCTTT CASSHRLLARTGEAFF
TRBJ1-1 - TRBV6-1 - TGTGCCAGCAGTGTTGTAGCGAACACTGAAGCTTTCTTT CASSVVANTEAFF
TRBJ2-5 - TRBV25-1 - TGTGCCAGCAGTGGTACCGGGACCCAGTACTTC CASSGTGTQYF
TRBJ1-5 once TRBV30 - TGTGCCTGGAGAGCCGATAGCAATCAGCCCCAGCATTTT CAWRADSNQPQHF
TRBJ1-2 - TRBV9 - TGTGCCAGCAGCGTAGGTACAGCAACTGGCTACACCTTC CASSVGTATGYTF
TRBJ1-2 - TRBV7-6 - TGTGCCAGCAGCTCCCAAGTTGGGGCAGGGTATGGCTACACCTTC CASSSQVGAGYGYTF
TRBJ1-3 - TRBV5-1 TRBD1 TGCGCCAGCAGCGTTAGACAGGGTCGCACCATATATTTT CASSVRQGRTIYF
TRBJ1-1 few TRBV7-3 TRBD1 TGTGCCAGCAGCTCTCCAGGACAGGGCACTGAAGCTTTCTTT CASSSPGQGTEAFF
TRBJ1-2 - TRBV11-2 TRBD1 TGTGCCAGCAGCCCGCAGGGGGACTATGGCTACACCTTC CASSPQGDYGYTF
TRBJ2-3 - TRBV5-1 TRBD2 TGCGCCAGCAGCTTGGGGGGACTAGCGGGGGGCCCTAGCACAGATACGCAGTATTTT CASSLGGLAGGPSTDTQYF
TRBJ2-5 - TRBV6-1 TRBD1 TGTGCCAGCAGTGTGGGGACAGGACTGGGGGAGACCCAGTACTTC CASSVGTGLGETQYF
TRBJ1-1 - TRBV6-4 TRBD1 TGTGCCAGCAGTGACTCGAGGACAGACAGGGCCCACTTCGCTGAAGCTTTCTTT CASSDSRTDRAHFAEAFF
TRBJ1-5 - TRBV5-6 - TGTGCCAGCAGCTTGGGCAGGGGATATCAGCCCCAGCATTTT CASSLGRGYQPQHF
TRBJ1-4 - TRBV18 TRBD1 TGTGCCAGCTCACCCGCGACAGGGGGATCGATATTGACTAATGAAAAACTGTTTTTT CASSPATGGSILTNEKLFF
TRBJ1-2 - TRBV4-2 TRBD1 TGTGCCAGCAGCCCTGGACAGGGGTACTATGGCTACACCTTC CASSPGQGYYGYTF
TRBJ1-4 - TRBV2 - TGTGCCAGCATGTGGGCGAAGGTAACTGGAAAACTGTTTTTT CASMWAKVTGKLFF
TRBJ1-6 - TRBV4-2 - TGTGCCAGCAGCCAAGAACCCGGGACAACGAGAGCACCCCTCCACTTT CASSQEPGTTRAPLHF
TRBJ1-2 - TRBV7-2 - TGTGCCAGCAGCTTAGGTACGAACTCTAACTATGGCTACACCTTC CASSLGTNSNYGYTF
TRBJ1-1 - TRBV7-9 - TGTGCCAGCAGCTTATCGGGGGACACTGAAGCTTTCTTT CASSLSGDTEAFF
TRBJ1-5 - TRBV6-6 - TGTGCCAGCGATACAGGGAGCAATCAGCCCCAGCATTTT CASDTGSNQPQHF
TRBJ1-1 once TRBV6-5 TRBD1 TGTGCCAGCAGTACGACAGGGGGCGGCACTGAAGCTTTCTTT CASSTTGGGTEAFF
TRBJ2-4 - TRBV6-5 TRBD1 TGTGCCAGCAGTTACGGGGAACAGGGGTACAACATTCAGTACTTC CASSYGEQGYNIQYF
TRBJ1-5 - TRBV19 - TGTGCCAGTAGACCTGAGGGCAATCAGCCCCAGCATTTT CASRPEGNQPQHF
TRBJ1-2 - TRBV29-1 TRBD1 TGCAGCGTTGATGTGGGACAGGGGTATGGCTACACCTTC CSVDVGQGYGYTF
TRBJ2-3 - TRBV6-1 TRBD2 TGTGCCAGCAGTGAACCAGCGGGGGCTATACTCACAGATACGCAGTATTTT CASSEPAGAILTDTQYF